The 30 T cell receptor beta chains below were found in one sample sequenced in a study of CD8 T cells in Susac syndrome. Random hexamers were used to reverse transcribe 0.5 to 1 ug of RNA. TCRdb used MiXCR to reprocess the immunoSEQ multiplex PCR reads, holding one entry per CDR3 protein. The sample carries about 120,000 distinct CDR3 sequences, 96% recorded once. The sample taken for sequencing was CD4+ T cells from PBMCs. These receptors were taken from a human donor with Susac syndrome.

The genes are TRBV30 and TRBJ2-7; a weak D match, TRBD1 (5 bases). Germline loops: CDR1 GTSNPN, CDR2 SVGIG (reference sequence). The CDR3 is 14 residues long. V was pared by 0 bases and J by 2 bases, with 11 bases between. CDR3 in amino acids: CAWSVTGFAYEQYF. CDR3 in DNA: TGTGCCTGGAGTGTCACAGGATTTGCCTACGAGCAGTACTTC.

The chain couples TRBV4-2 to TRBJ2-2; D not resolved. The CDR3 is 15 residues long. Per germline, CDR1 LGHNA and CDR2 YNFKEQ. V shed 0 bases and J shed 0 bases, with 5 bases lying between them. CDR3 bases: TGTGCCAGCAGCCAAGAGAGTGCGAACACCGGGGAGCTGTTTTTT. As protein: CASSQESANTGELFF.

The V and J genes are TRBV5-1 and TRBJ1-1; 10 nucleotides line up with TRBD1. This CDR3 is built from 16 residues. The V gene's germline CDR1 is SGHRS and CDR2 YFSETQ. V lost 3 bases to trimming and J lost 7 bases; unmatched junction nucleotides: 12. CDR3 in DNA: TGCGCCAGCAGCTCAGGACAGGGGGGGCCCTCGGGTGAAGCTTTCTTT. Translated, it gives CASSSGQGGPSGEAFF.

The chain has TRBV29-1 and TRBJ2-7; 14 nucleotides align to TRBD2. In germline, CDR1 is SQVTM, CDR2 ANQGSEA. The V and J ends lost 4 bases and 4 bases, in that order; junction bases with no gene match: 3. The CDR3 runs to 14 residues. The CDR3 sequence: CSVGGLAGVYEQYF. CDR3 sequence (DNA): TGCAGCGTTGGGGGACTAGCGGGAGTGTACGAGCAGTACTTC.

The V and J genes are TRBV19 and TRBJ2-5, with TRBD1 as a possible D gene (6 bases). Trimming stripped 10 bases from V and 4 bases from J, with 16 bases between. CDR1 and CDR2 from the germline V gene are LNHDA and SQIVND (reference sequence). The CDR3 is 13 amino acids. CDR3 bases: TGTGCCACCGGTGGACAGCAGGGAGAGACCCAGTACTTC. Residues: CATGGQQGETQYF.

The J gene is TRBJ2-7, the V gene TRBV18; D is unresolved. Trimming cost V 2 bases and J 0 bases, with 8 bases left between them. This CDR3 contains 14 residues. CDR1 and CDR2 from the germline V gene are KGHSH and LQKENI. The CDR3 protein is CASSPIGFSYEQYF. The CDR3 nucleotides are TGTGCCAGCTCACCAATAGGGTTCTCCTACGAGCAGTACTTC.

The chain recombines TRBV2 with TRBJ2-4; no clear D. The CDR3 sequence is 12 residues long. Trimming pared 11 bases from V and 4 bases from J, leaving 12 bases between. In germline, CDR1 is SNHLY, CDR2 FYNNEI. The CDR3 here is CAVGILKNIQYF. The CDR3 region has the DNA TGTGCCGTGGGGATCCTAAAAAACATTCAGTACTTC.

This clonotype was recorded only once. The J gene is TRBJ2-6, the V gene TRBV28, with D uncertain. V was pared by 3 bases and J by 4 bases, with 10 bases between. The germline V gene encodes CDR1 MDHEN and CDR2 SYDVKM. The CDR3 is 15 amino acids. The CDR3 sequence is CASSFSVTGANVLTF. CDR3 in DNA: TGTGCCAGCAGTTTTTCGGTGACCGGGGCCAACGTCCTGACTTTC.

The chain has TRBV30 and TRBJ1-1, with a tentative D call TRBD1 (6 bases). Trimming cost V 5 bases and J 1 base, with 11 bases left between them. Per germline, CDR1 GTSNPN and CDR2 SVGIG (reference sequence). The length of the CDR3 is 13 residues. CDR3 in amino acids: CAWSGAGNTEAFF. The CDR3 DNA sequence: TGTGCCTGGTCAGGGGCAGGGAACACTGAAGCTTTCTTT.

This sequence joins TRBV29-1 and TRBJ2-5; D remains unclear. The CDR3 is 13 amino acids. Trimming took off 7 bases at V and 3 bases at J, with 15 bases between the two ends. Per germline, CDR1 SQVTM and CDR2 ANQGSEA. CDR3 protein: CSAPDIAKETQYF. In DNA form, the CDR3 reads TGCAGCGCTCCTGACATTGCCAAAGAGACCCAGTACTTC.

The chain has TRBV21-1 and TRBJ1-1; no check of the table's D call, TRBD1, against the DNA was made. TRBV21-1 is a pseudogene locus. The CDR3 covers 17 residues. In nucleotides, the CDR3 is TGTGCCAGCAGCAAAGATGAGGAGGGGCGAATTAACACTGAAGCTTTCTTT. Amino acid sequence: CASSKDEEGRINTEAFF.

This chain links TRBV30 with TRBJ2-1; no firm D call. Trimming stripped 4 bases from V and 5 bases from J, with 9 bases between. This CDR3 comprises 12 residues. The V gene's germline CDR1 is GTSNPN and CDR2 SVGIG (reference sequence). The CDR3 region has the DNA TGTGCCTGGAAAGGGAACCACAATGAGCAGTTCTTC. It specifies CAWKGNHNEQFF.

The rearrangement uses TRBV27 and TRBJ2-1, with 14 bases lining up with TRBD2. The germline CDR1 and CDR2 sequences are MNHEY and SMNVEV (reference sequence). Losses at the gene ends were 4 bases for V and 10 bases for J; bases not matched to a gene: 6. This CDR3 is built from 15 residues. DNA of the CDR3: TGTGCCAGCAGTTCCCTTGGACTAGCGGGAGGCGAGCAGTTCTTC. Translation: CASSSLGLAGGEQFF.

This chain uses TRBV6-5 with TRBJ1-4; D is ambiguous. Germline CDR1 and CDR2: MNHEY and SVGAGI. V was shortened by 3 bases and J by 1 base, with 6 bases between the two germline ends. The CDR3 runs 14 residues. CDR3 DNA: TGTGCCAGCAGTTATAAGGGAACTAATGAAAAACTGTTTTTT. Protein sequence: CASSYKGTNEKLFF.

This clonotype was recorded only once. The CDR3 is CASSRPGDGWYF. The CDR3 DNA sequence: TGTGCCAGCAGCAGACCAGGGGACGGGTGGTACTTC. The chain employs TRBV6-5 and TRBJ2-7, with a possible D match to TRBD1 (6 bases). The V gene lost 6 bases and the J gene lost 12 bases, with 18 bases spanning the gap. The length of the CDR3 is 12 residues. CDR1 MNHEY and CDR2 SVGAGI come from the germline V gene.

The chain employs TRBV28 and TRBJ2-7, with a tentative D call TRBD1 (5 bases). From germline, CDR1 is MDHEN and CDR2 SYDVKM. The germline V and J ends were trimmed by 8 bases and 3 bases, with 8 bases remaining between them. The CDR3 has 11 amino acids. CDR3 sequence reads: CASLRGYEQYF. The CDR3 nucleotides read TGTGCCAGCCTAAGGGGCTACGAGCAGTACTTC.

V is TRBV7-9 and J is TRBJ2-7, with no clear D. Germline V gene sequence: CDR1 SEHNR, CDR2 FQNEAQ (reference sequence). Trimming stripped 1 base from V and 3 bases from J, with 10 bases between. The length of the CDR3 is 14 residues. The CDR3 DNA is TGTGCCAGCAGCTTAGAGGGTCAGCGCTACGAGCAGTACTTC. Translation gives CASSLEGQRYEQYF. The complete variable domain, with remaining parts taken from reference TRBV7-9 and TRBJ2-7, reads DTGVSQNPRHKITKRGQNVTFRCDPISEHNRLYWYRQTLGQGPEFLTYFQNEAQLEKSRLLSDRFSAERPKGSFSTLEIQRTEQGDSAMYLCASSLEGQRYEQYFGPGTRLTVT.

The rearrangement links TRBV5-6 to TRBJ2-2; D call uncertain. Germline CDR1 reads SGHDT; CDR2 reads YYEEEE. The CDR3 sequence is 14 residues long. V lost 4 bases and J lost 0, with 7 bases in between. The CDR3 bases are TGTGCCAGCAGCCCAAGGGCGAACACCGGGGAGCTGTTTTTT. Protein product: CASSPRANTGELFF.

The chain uses TRBV7-9 and TRBJ2-7, with 10 bases that match TRBD1. Trimming cost V 1 base and J 5 bases; bases outside gene matches: 2. Germline loops: CDR1 SEHNR, CDR2 FQNEAQ (reference sequence). The CDR3 runs 14 residues. The CDR3 DNA is TGTGCCAGCAGCTTAGGACAGGGGGCCAACGAGCAGTACTTC. It codes for CASSLGQGANEQYF.

The chain has TRBV18 and TRBJ2-5; 7 nucleotides agree with TRBD1. Trimming took 2 bases from V and 4 from J; bases not matched to a gene: 10. The CDR3 loop spans 16 amino acids. Germline CDR1 is KGHSH and CDR2 is LQKENI. The CDR3 region has the DNA TGTGCCAGCTCACCAATTGATTGGACAGGCGGAGAGACCCAGTACTTC. Protein product: CASSPIDWTGGETQYF.

The CDR3 nucleotides read TGTGCCAGCACTCCCCAGGTAGCCTACGAGCAGTACTTC. Its protein product is CASTPQVAYEQYF. This sequence joins TRBV28 and TRBJ2-7; D ambiguous. Germline-derived CDR1 and CDR2 are MDHEN and SYDVKM. The CDR3 has 13 residues. Between the trimmed V and J ends, which lost 7 bases and 2 bases, there was a span of 12 bases.

V and J are TRBV4-1 and TRBJ1-1; 9 bases map to TRBD1. CDR3 length: 15 amino acids. V shed 3 bases, J shed 4 bases, and the junction held 6 bases outside the gene matches. CDR1 and CDR2 from the germline V gene are MGHRA and YSYEKL. Here the CDR3 reads CASSHPGQGITEAFF. The CDR3 DNA reads TGCGCCAGCAGCCACCCTGGACAGGGGATCACTGAAGCTTTCTTT.

This chain links TRBV2 with TRBJ1-1; D call uncertain. The CDR3 contains 12 residues. Germline assignment: CDR1 SNHLY and CDR2 FYNNEI. Trimming left V 7 bases short and J 6 bases short, with 12 bases between. CDR3 loop: CASTLYSPEAFF. In DNA form, the CDR3 reads TGTGCCAGCACGCTGTACAGTCCTGAAGCTTTCTTT.

The V gene is TRBV20-1, the J gene TRBJ2-7; D is perhaps TRBD1 (6 bases). V was pared by 0 bases and J by 4 bases, with 16 bases between. The CDR3 has 15 residues. CDR1 DFQATT and CDR2 SNEGSKA come from the germline V gene (reference sequence). CDR3 amino acids: CSARDRFRGFYEQYF. CDR3 DNA: TGCAGTGCTAGAGATCGTTTCAGGGGTTTTTACGAGCAGTACTTC.

The V call is TRBV20-1, the J call TRBJ2-7; D gene unclear. Germline V gene sequence: CDR1 DFQATT, CDR2 SNEGSKA (reference sequence). V was trimmed by 0 bases and J by 6 bases, leaving 15 bases between them. The CDR3 covers 14 residues. The CDR3 region is CSARDHQILSEQYF. The CDR3 nucleotides are TGCAGTGCTAGAGATCACCAGATTCTCTCCGAGCAGTACTTC.

The J gene is TRBJ1-1, the V gene TRBV5-1, with D uncertain. This CDR3 is 13 amino acids long. Germline lookup yields CDR1 SGHRS and CDR2 YFSETQ. V was shortened by 3 bases and J by 1 base, with 7 bases between the two germline ends. The CDR3 DNA follows: TGCGCCAGCAGCTACGATCAGAACACTGAAGCTTTCTTT. It encodes CASSYDQNTEAFF.

The V call is TRBV5-4, the J call TRBJ2-1; 9 bases are a match to TRBD2. The ends lost 0 bases at V and 7 bases at J; junction bases unmatched: 5. CDR1 and CDR2 from the germline V gene are SGHNT and YYREEE (reference sequence). The CDR3 consists of 15 residues. Written as DNA, the CDR3 is TGTGCCAGCAGCTTGGAGGTAGCGGGAGCGAATGAGCAGTTCTTC. Its translation is CASSLEVAGANEQFF.

The V and J genes are TRBV2 and TRBJ2-6; the D is unclear. Trimming took 6 bases from V and 0 from J, leaving 3 bases between them. Germline V gene lookup returns CDR1 SNHLY and CDR2 FYNNEI. There are 13 residues in the CDR3. In nucleotides, the CDR3 is TGTGCCAGCAGGAGCTCTGGGGCCAACGTCCTGACTTTC. Translation gives CASRSSGANVLTF. Looking up the rest from reference TRBV2 and TRBJ2-6 gives the full variable domain: EPEVTQTPSHQVTQMGQEVILRCVPISNHLYFYWYRQILGQKVEFLVSFYNNEISEKSEIFDDQFSVERPDGSNFTLKIRSTKLEDSAMYFCASRSSGANVLTFGAGSRLTVL.

The CDR3 DNA reads as TGCAGCGTTATCGGGACCCGCGACACCGGGGAGCTGTTTTTT. This codes for CSVIGTRDTGELFF. This chain uses TRBV29-1 with TRBJ2-2; D assignment may be TRBD1 or TRBD2 (5 bases each). This CDR3 is 14 amino acids long. CDR1 SQVTM and CDR2 ANQGSEA come from the germline V gene. V shed 5 bases and J shed 3 bases, with 13 bases lying between them.

The CDR3 is CSVVRGSSSYNEQFF. CDR3 coding DNA: TGCAGCGTTGTAAGGGGTTCCAGCTCCTACAATGAGCAGTTCTTC. The V gene is TRBV29-1, the J gene TRBJ2-1, with D possibly being TRBD1 (5 bases). The germline V gene has CDR1 SQVTM and CDR2 ANQGSEA. The CDR3 is 15 amino acids. Trimming shortened V by 4 bases and J by 0 bases, and 13 bases separated the two germline ends.